The 8 T cell receptor beta chains given below trace back to one sample, sequenced in a study of T cell responses to AZD1222 COVID-19 vaccine. Some clones are missing from TCRdb's copy, which holds only in-frame ones; the method was immunoSEQ multiplex PCR. Among 150,000 or so clones listed, around 94% were seen once. The sample was peripheral blood, taken 28 days after the second AZD1222 dose. The origin of the receptors is an adult who received the AZD1222 COVID-19 vaccine.

The chain combines TRBV28 with TRBJ1-1; D is unclear. With 4 bases removed from V and 8 bases from J, the gap between germline ends came to 11 bases. Germline V gives CDR1 MDHEN, CDR2 SYDVKM. The CDR3 spans 12 residues. The DNA for the CDR3 is TGTGCCAGCAGTTCGGACCGGAGGGAAGCTTTCTTT. The encoded protein is CASSSDRREAFF.

The J gene is TRBJ2-7, the V gene TRBV11-2, with D uncertain. There are 14 residues in the CDR3. CDR1 SGHAT and CDR2 FQNNGV come from the germline V gene. V lost 5 bases, J lost 1 base, and 12 bases lay in between. CDR3 residues: CASSPAGVSYEQYF. CDR3 coding DNA: TGTGCCAGCAGCCCCGCCGGTGTGTCCTACGAGCAGTACTTC. Looking up the rest from reference TRBV11-2 and TRBJ2-7 gives the full variable domain: EAGVAQSPRYKIIEKRQSVAFWCNPISGHATLYWYQQILGQGPKLLIQFQNNGVVDDSQLPKDRFSAERLKGVDSTLKIQPAKLEDSAVYLCASSPAGVSYEQYFGPGTRLTVT.

The chain joins TRBV6-5 to TRBJ1-1; D gene uncertain. Germline V gives CDR1 MNHEY, CDR2 SVGAGI. The V and J ends lost 7 bases and 1 base respectively, with 10 bases between them. The length of the CDR3 is 13 residues. The CDR3 here is CASKTAENTEAFF. DNA of the CDR3: TGTGCCAGCAAAACTGCGGAGAACACTGAAGCTTTCTTT.

V is TRBV29-1 and J is TRBJ1-2, with a tentative D call TRBD1 (5 bases). Trimming cost V 3 bases and J 4 bases, with 9 bases left between them. Germline V gene lookup returns CDR1 SQVTM and CDR2 ANQGSEA. This CDR3 spans 12 amino acids. The CDR3 spells CSVDEGLYGYTF. In DNA form, the CDR3 reads TGCAGCGTTGATGAGGGACTCTATGGCTACACCTTC.

DNA for the CDR3: TGTGCCAGCAGCCCACCCAGGGATGGCTACACCTTC. Translation gives CASSPPRDGYTF. This chain links TRBV9 with TRBJ1-2; TRBD1 might be the D (5 bases). The germline gives CDR1 SGDLS, CDR2 YYNGEE. The CDR3 consists of 12 residues. V lost 4 bases, J lost 6 bases, and 10 bases lay in between.

The chain recombines TRBV15 with TRBJ1-1; D is possibly TRBD1 (5 bases). There are 12 residues in the CDR3. Germline V lookup: CDR1 LNHNV, CDR2 YYDKDF (reference sequence). Trimming took 5 bases from V and 5 from J, leaving 9 bases between them. CDR3 protein: CATSGGGTEAFF. The CDR3, as DNA: TGTGCCACCAGCGGGGGGGGGACTGAAGCTTTCTTT.

The V call is TRBV6-5, the J call TRBJ2-1, with a weak D call TRBD1 (6 bases). The CDR3 consists of 15 residues. Germline V gene lookup returns CDR1 MNHEY and CDR2 SVGAGI. The V end lost 6 bases, the J end lost 2 bases, and 14 bases lay between the germline ends. In DNA form, the CDR3 reads TGTGCCAGCAGCCTTCAGGGGAACCCCTACAATGAGCAGTTCTTC. Amino acid sequence: CASSLQGNPYNEQFF.

The genes are TRBV24-1 and TRBJ1-2; D call uncertain. The CDR3 has 13 amino acids. V was shortened by 4 bases and J by 4 bases, with 9 bases between the two germline ends. Germline V gene sequence: CDR1 KGHDR, CDR2 SFDVKD. The CDR3 loop reads CATSDREAYGYTF. The DNA for the CDR3 is TGTGCCACCAGTGACCGGGAGGCCTATGGCTACACCTTC.